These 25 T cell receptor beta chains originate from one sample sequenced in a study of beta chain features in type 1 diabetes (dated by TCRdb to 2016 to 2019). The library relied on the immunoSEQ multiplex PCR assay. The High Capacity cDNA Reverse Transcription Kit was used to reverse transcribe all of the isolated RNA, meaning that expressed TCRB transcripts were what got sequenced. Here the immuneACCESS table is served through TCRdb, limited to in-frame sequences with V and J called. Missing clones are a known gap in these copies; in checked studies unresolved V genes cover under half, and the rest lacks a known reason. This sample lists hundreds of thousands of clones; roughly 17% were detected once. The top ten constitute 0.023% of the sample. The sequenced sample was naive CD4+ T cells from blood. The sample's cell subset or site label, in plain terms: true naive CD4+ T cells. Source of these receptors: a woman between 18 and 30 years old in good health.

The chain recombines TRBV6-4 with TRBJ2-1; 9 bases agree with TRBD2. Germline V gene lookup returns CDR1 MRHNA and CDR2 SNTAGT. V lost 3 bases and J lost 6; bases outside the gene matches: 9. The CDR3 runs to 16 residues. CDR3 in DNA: TGTGCCAGCAGTGAGGTCGGTCGCGGGAGGGTCAATGAGCAGTTCTTC. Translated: CASSEVGRGRVNEQFF.

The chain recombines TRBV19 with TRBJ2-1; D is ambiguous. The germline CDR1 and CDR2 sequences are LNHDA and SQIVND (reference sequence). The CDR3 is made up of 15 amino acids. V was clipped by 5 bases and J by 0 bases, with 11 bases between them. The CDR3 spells CASSPTVSSYNEQFF. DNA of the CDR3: TGTGCCAGTAGTCCAACAGTCAGCTCCTACAATGAGCAGTTCTTC.

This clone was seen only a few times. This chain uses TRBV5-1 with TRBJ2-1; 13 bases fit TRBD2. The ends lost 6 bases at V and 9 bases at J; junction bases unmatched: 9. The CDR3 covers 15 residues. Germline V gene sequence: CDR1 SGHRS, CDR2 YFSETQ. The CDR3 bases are TGCGCCAGCACCATAGGACTAGCGGGAGTGGGTGAGCAGTTCTTC. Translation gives CASTIGLAGVGEQFF. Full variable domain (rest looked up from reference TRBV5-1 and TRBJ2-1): KAGVTQTPRYLIKTRGQQVTLSCSPISGHRSVSWYQQTPGQGLQFLFEYFSETQRNKGNFPGRFSGRQFSNSRSEMNVSTLELGDSALYLCASTIGLAGVGEQFFGPGTRLTVL.

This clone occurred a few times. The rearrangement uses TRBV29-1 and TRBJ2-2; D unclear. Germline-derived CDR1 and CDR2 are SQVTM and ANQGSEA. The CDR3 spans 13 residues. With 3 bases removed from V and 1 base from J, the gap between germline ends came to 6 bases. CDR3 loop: CSVDRLNTGELFF. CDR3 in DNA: TGCAGCGTTGACAGGTTGAACACCGGGGAGCTGTTTTTT.

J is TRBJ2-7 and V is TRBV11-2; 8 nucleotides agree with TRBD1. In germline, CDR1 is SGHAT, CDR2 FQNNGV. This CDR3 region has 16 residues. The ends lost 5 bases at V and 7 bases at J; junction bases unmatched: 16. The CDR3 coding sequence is TGTGCCAGCAGCCCCACGCCTTCAGGGGGCTCTTGGGAGCAGTACTTC. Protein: CASSPTPSGGSWEQYF.

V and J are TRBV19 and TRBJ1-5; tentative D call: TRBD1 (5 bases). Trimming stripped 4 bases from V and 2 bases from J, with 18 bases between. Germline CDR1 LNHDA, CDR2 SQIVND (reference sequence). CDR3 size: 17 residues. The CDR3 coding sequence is TGTGCCAGTAGTACCCAAGCAGGGTCCAGTGGCAATCAGCCCCAGCATTTT. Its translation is CASSTQAGSSGNQPQHF.

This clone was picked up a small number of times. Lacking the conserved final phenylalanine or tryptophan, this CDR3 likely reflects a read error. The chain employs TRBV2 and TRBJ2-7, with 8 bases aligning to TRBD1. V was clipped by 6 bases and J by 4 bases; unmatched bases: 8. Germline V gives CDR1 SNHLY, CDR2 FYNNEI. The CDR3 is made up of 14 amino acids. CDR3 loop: CASSPTGAWYEQYL. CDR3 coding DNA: TGTGCCAGCAGCCCGACAGGGGCGTGGTACGAGCAGTACCTC.

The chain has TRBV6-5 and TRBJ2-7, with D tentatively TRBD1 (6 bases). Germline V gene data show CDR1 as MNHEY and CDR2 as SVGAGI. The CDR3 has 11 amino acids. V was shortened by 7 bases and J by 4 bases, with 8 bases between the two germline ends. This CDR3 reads CASTRGYEQYF. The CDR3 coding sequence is TGTGCCAGCACCAGGGGATACGAGCAGTACTTC.

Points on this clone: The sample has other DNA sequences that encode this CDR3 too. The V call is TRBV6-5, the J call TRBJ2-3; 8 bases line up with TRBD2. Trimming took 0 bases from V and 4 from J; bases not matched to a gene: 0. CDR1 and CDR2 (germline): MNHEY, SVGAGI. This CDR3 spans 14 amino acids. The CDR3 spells CASSYSTSADTQYF. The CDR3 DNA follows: TGTGCCAGCAGTTACTCGACTAGCGCAGATACGCAGTATTTT.

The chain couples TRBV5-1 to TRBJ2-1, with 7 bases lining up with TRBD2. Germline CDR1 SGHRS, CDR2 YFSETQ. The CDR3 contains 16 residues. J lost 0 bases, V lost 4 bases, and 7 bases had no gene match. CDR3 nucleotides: TGCGCCAGCAGCCTACCAGCGGGAAACTCCTACAATGAGCAGTTCTTC. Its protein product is CASSLPAGNSYNEQFF.

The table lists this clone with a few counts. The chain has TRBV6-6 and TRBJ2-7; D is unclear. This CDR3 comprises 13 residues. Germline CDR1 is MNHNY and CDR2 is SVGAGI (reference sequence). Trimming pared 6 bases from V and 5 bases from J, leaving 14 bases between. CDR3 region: CASSPDMYNEQYF. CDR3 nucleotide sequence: TGTGCCAGCAGCCCTGATATGTATAACGAGCAGTACTTC.

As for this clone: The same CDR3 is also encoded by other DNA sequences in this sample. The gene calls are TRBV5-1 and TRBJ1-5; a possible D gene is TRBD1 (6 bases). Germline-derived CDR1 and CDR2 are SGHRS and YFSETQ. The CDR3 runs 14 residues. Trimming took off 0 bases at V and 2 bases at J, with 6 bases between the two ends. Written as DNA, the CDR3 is TGCGCCAGCAGCTTGGGGACAGGCAATCAGCCCCAGCATTTT. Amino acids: CASSLGTGNQPQHF.

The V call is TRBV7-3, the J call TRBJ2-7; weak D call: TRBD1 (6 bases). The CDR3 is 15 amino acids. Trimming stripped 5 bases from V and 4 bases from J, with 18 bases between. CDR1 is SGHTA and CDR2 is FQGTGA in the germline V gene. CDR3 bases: TGTGCCAGCAGCCACGGACCAGGGGAGTCGTACGAGCAGTACTTC. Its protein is CASSHGPGESYEQYF.

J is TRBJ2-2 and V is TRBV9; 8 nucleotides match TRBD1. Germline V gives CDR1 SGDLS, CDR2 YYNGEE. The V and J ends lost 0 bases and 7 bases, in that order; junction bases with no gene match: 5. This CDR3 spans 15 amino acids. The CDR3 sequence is CASSVGQGAHGELFF. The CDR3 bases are TGTGCCAGCAGCGTAGGGCAGGGGGCTCACGGGGAGCTGTTTTTT. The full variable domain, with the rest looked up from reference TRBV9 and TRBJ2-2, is DSGVTQTPKHLITATGQRVTLRCSPRSGDLSVYWYQQSLDQGLQFLIQYYNGEERAKGNILERFSAQQFPDLHSELNLSSLELGDSALYFCASSVGQGAHGELFFGEGSRLTVL.

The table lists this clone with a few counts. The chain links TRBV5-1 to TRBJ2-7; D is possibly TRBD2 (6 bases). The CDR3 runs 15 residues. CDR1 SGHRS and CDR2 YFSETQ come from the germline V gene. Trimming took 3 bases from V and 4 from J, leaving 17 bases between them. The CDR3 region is CASSSGPAGSYEQYF. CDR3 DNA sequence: TGCGCCAGCAGCTCCGGGCCCGCGGGGTCTTACGAGCAGTACTTC. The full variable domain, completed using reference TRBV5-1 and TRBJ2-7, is KAGVTQTPRYLIKTRGQQVTLSCSPISGHRSVSWYQQTPGQGLQFLFEYFSETQRNKGNFPGRFSGRQFSNSRSEMNVSTLELGDSALYLCASSSGPAGSYEQYFGPGTRLTVT.

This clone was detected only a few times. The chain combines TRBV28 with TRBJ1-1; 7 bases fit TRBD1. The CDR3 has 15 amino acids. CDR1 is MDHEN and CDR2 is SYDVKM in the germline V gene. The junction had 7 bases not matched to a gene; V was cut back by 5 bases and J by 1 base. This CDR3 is CASSPRRDRNTEAFF. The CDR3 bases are TGTGCCAGCAGTCCCCGGAGGGACAGGAACACTGAAGCTTTCTTT.

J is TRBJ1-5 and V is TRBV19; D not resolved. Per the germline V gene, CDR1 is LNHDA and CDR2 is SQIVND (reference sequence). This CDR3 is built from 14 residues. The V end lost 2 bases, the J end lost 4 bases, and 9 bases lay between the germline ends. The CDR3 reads CASSIFSSNQPQHF. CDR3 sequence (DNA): TGTGCCAGTAGTATATTCAGCTCTAATCAGCCCCAGCATTTT. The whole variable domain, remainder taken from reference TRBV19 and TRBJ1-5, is DGGITQSPKYLFRKEGQNVTLSCEQNLNHDAMYWYRQDPGQGLRLIYYSQIVNDFQKGDIAEGYSVSREKKESFPLTVTSAQKNPTAFYLCASSIFSSNQPQHFGDGTRLSIL.

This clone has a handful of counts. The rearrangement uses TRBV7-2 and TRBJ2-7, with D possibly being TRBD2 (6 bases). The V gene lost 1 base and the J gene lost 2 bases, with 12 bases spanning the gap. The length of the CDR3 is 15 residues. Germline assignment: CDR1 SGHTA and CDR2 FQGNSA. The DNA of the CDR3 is TGTGCCAGCAGCTTAGACCTACTAGCTCCCTACGAGCAGTACTTC. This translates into CASSLDLLAPYEQYF.

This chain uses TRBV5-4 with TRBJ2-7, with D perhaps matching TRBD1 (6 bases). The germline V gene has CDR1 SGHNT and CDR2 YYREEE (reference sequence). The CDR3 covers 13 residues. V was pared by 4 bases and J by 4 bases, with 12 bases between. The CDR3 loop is CASSSGQSYEQYF. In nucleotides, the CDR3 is TGTGCCAGCAGCAGCGGACAGTCGTACGAGCAGTACTTC.

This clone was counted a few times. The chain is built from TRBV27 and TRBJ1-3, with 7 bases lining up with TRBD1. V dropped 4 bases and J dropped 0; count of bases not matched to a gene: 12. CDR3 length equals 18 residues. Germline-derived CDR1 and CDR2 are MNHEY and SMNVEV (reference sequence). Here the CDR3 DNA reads TGTGCCAGCAGTTCCCGGACAGGCGGAAGTCACTCTGGAAACACCATATATTTT. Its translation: CASSSRTGGSHSGNTIYF.

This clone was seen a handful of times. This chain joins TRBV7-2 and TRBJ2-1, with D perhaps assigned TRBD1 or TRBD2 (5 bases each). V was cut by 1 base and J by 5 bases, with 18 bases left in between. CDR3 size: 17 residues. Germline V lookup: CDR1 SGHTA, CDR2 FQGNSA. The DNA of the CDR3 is TGTGCCAGCAGCTTAGAGCCTCATACCGGGACGCACAATGAGCAGTTCTTC. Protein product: CASSLEPHTGTHNEQFF.

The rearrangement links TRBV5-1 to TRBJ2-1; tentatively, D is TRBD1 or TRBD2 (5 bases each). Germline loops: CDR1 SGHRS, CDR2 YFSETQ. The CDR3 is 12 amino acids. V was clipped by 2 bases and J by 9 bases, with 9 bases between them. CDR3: CASSLRGPEQFF. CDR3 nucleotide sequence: TGCGCCAGCAGCTTACGGGGCCCTGAGCAGTTCTTC.

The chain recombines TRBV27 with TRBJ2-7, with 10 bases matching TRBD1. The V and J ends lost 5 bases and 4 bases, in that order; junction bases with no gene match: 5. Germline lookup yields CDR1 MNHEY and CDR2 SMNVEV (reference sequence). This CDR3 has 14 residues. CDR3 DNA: TGTGCCAGCAGTCCGAGACAGGGGGCTTACGAGCAGTACTTC. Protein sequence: CASSPRQGAYEQYF.

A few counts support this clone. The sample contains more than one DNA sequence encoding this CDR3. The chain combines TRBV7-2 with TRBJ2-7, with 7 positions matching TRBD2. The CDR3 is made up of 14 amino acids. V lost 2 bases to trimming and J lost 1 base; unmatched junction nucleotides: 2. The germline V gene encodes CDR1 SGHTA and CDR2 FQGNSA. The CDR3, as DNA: TGTGCCAGCAGCTTACTAGCGGAATCCTACGAGCAGTACTTC. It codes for CASSLLAESYEQYF.

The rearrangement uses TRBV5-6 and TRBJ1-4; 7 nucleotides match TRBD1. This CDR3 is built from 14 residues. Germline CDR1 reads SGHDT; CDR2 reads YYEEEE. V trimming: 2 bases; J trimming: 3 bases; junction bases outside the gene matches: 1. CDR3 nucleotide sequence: TGTGCCAGCAGCTTTGGGACAGCTAATGAAAAACTGTTTTTT. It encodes CASSFGTANEKLFF.